This entry describes one T cell receptor (beta chain). The antigen is undetermined. This record belongs to a study of regulatory T cells in long-lasting Graves disease. The study's findings and limits: Persistent Graves' cases showed lower TCR diversity than newly diagnosed cases. Fewer public clonotypes were shared by new patients (over 950) than by persistent patients (approximately 2,700). TRBV28, TRBJ1-2 and TRBJ2-5 emerged as the favored segments in persistent disease.

V lost 4 bases and J lost 9, with 21 bases in between. CDR1 is MNHEY and CDR2 is SVGAGI in the germline V gene. The CDR3 has 15 amino acids. Time point of the sample: newly diagnosed GD, antithyroid drugs for less than 3 months. The TCR library used RNA extracted from PBMCs. iRepertoire HTBI primers and Arm-PCR of CDR3 regions built TCR beta libraries. Source study methods: Identification yielded around 58 TRBV and under 15 TRBJ segments across samples. TCRdb re-analysed the multiplex PCR reads in MiXCR, keeping a single row per CDR3 protein. TCRdb's processing, not the authors', yielded these V and J calls. The table includes about 370,000 distinct CDR3 sequences, roughly a sixth detected once.

The rearrangement links TRBV6-5 to TRBJ1-1; D not certain. Material: peripheral blood mononuclear cells (PBMCs), obtained at new diagnosis, from a patient treated with antithyroid drugs. The clonotype originates from a female donor with Graves disease. Here the CDR3 reads CASSSSQGSATKAFF. CDR3 DNA: TGTGCCAGCAGTTCGAGCCAAGGCTCCGCCACCAAAGCTTTCTTT.